The 29 T cell receptor beta chains below all came from one sample that was sequenced in a study of cytomegalovirus exposure and HLA in healthy donors. The study ran its PCR with 60 Vbeta and 13 Jbeta primers. Here immunoSEQ multiplex PCR was the method, and the copy in TCRdb shows in-frame clones only, minus some. The data contain about 50,000 clones, around three quarters of them singletons. The specimen sequenced was PBMCs. The receptors shown here come from a man younger than 40 in good health and CMV-seropositive.

This clone was seen only a few times. The chain links TRBV5-4 to TRBJ1-1; 8 positions match TRBD1. The CDR3 spans 12 residues. Germline assignment: CDR1 SGHNT and CDR2 YYREEE (reference sequence). Trimming removed 10 bases from V and 4 bases from J; junction bases left unmatched: 6. Written as DNA, the CDR3 is TGTGCCGGTACAGGGGGGGGCACTGAAGCTTTCTTT. Its protein is CAGTGGGTEAFF.

V gene TRBV28 combines with J gene TRBJ2-1; 8 bases are a match to TRBD2. The CDR3 spans 15 residues. Per the germline V gene, CDR1 is MDHEN and CDR2 is SYDVKM. V shed 6 bases, J shed 7 bases, and the junction held 11 bases outside the gene matches. The CDR3 sequence is CASSELSGVGNEQFF. CDR3 coding DNA: TGTGCCAGCAGCGAGCTTAGCGGGGTCGGGAATGAGCAGTTCTTC.

V is TRBV2 and J is TRBJ2-7; D is possibly TRBD2 (6 bases). V was pared by 6 bases and J by 2 bases, with 14 bases between. Germline V gene sequence: CDR1 SNHLY, CDR2 FYNNEI. The CDR3 has 14 amino acids. The CDR3 DNA is TGTGCCAGCAGGGGACTGACGTCAGCCTACGAGCAGTACTTC. Its translation is CASRGLTSAYEQYF.

There are a few counts of this clone. The J gene is TRBJ2-1, the V gene TRBV9, with 7 bases matching TRBD1. The junction had 13 bases not matched to a gene; V was cut back by 3 bases and J by 4 bases. Germline CDR1 SGDLS, CDR2 YYNGEE. This CDR3 contains 17 residues. The CDR3 region has the DNA TGTGCCAGCAGCGCTACAGGGGCCGCGAGGTCTTACAATGAGCAGTTCTTC. Translating gives CASSATGAARSYNEQFF. Complete variable domain (other parts from reference TRBV9 and TRBJ2-1): DSGVTQTPKHLITATGQRVTLRCSPRSGDLSVYWYQQSLDQGLQFLIQYYNGEERAKGNILERFSAQQFPDLHSELNLSSLELGDSALYFCASSATGAARSYNEQFFGPGTRLTVL.

V usage is TRBV9 and J usage is TRBJ1-2, with 7 bases matching TRBD1. Germline V gene sequence: CDR1 SGDLS, CDR2 YYNGEE. The CDR3 spans 14 residues. Trimming removed 3 bases from V and 7 bases from J; junction bases left unmatched: 9. The chain's CDR3 is CASSDGTDYSGYTF. DNA for the CDR3: TGTGCCAGCAGCGATGGGACAGATTATAGTGGCTACACCTTC.

This clone was seen more than once but under ten times. In nucleotides, the CDR3 is TGTGCCAGCAGCTTGGGGGCAGGGTCTGGGGCCAACGTCCTGACTTTC. Protein sequence: CASSLGAGSGANVLTF. This chain links TRBV5-6 with TRBJ2-6; D may be TRBD1 (5 bases). Trimming removed 0 bases at V and 1 base at J, with 8 bases between. Germline loops: CDR1 SGHDT, CDR2 YYEEEE. This CDR3 is built from 16 residues.

This clone turned up a few times. This chain uses TRBV5-4 with TRBJ2-1, with D hard to call. V was clipped by 0 bases and J by 7 bases, with 8 bases between them. This CDR3 has 13 residues. Germline CDR1 and CDR2: SGHNT and YYREEE (reference sequence). The CDR3 region has the DNA TGTGCCAGCAGCTTGGAATCCGGGAATGAGCAGTTCTTC. Translation: CASSLESGNEQFF.

This clone was counted a single time. J is TRBJ2-7 and V is TRBV27, with 13 nucleotides matching TRBD2. V gave up 7 bases and J gave up 7 bases; unmatched junction bases: 10. CDR1 is MNHEY, CDR2 SMNVEV, per germline (reference sequence). The CDR3 has 15 residues. CDR3 bases: TGTGCCAGCATCGGACTAGCGGGGGTGGGGGGGGAGCAGTACTTC. This translates into CASIGLAGVGGEQYF.

The V gene is TRBV28, the J gene TRBJ1-5; no definite D call. Germline CDR1 and CDR2: MDHEN and SYDVKM. Trimming cost V 8 bases and J 0 bases, with 8 bases left between them. This CDR3 comprises 13 residues. CDR3: CASVTSSNQPQHF. The CDR3 region has the DNA TGTGCCAGCGTAACTAGTAGCAATCAGCCCCAGCATTTT.

This clone was observed a few times. The gene calls are TRBV4-1 and TRBJ1-5, with a possible D match to TRBD1 (6 bases). This CDR3 has 15 residues. Trimming took off 4 bases at V and 3 bases at J, with 13 bases between the two ends. CDR1 MGHRA and CDR2 YSYEKL come from the germline V gene. The CDR3 spells CASSRWTADNQPQHF. CDR3 DNA sequence: TGCGCCAGCAGCCGATGGACAGCAGACAATCAGCCCCAGCATTTT.

V usage is TRBV5-1 and J usage is TRBJ1-1; unclear D gene. V was clipped by 0 bases and J by 1 base, with 7 bases between them. CDR3 length: 14 amino acids. In germline, CDR1 is SGHRS, CDR2 YFSETQ. CDR3 in amino acids: CASSLVTTNTEAFF. The CDR3 DNA reads TGCGCCAGCAGCTTGGTTACAACGAACACTGAAGCTTTCTTT. The full variable domain, its missing parts supplied by reference TRBV5-1 and TRBJ1-1, is KAGVTQTPRYLIKTRGQQVTLSCSPISGHRSVSWYQQTPGQGLQFLFEYFSETQRNKGNFPGRFSGRQFSNSRSEMNVSTLELGDSALYLCASSLVTTNTEAFFGQGTRLTVV.

The V call is TRBV11-2, the J call TRBJ2-5, with TRBD1 as a possible D gene (7 bases). This CDR3 region has 12 residues. Trimming pared 5 bases from V and 6 bases from J, leaving 10 bases between. CDR1 and CDR2 (germline): SGHAT, FQNNGV. The CDR3 loop is CASSRRGQTQYF. The CDR3, as DNA: TGTGCCAGCAGCCGGAGGGGGCAGACCCAGTACTTC.

V is TRBV12-5 and J is TRBJ2-1; 10 bases align to TRBD2. V shed 0 bases, J shed 5 bases, and the junction held 4 bases outside the gene matches. CDR1 and CDR2 from the germline V gene are LGHNT and FRNRAP. The CDR3 runs 16 residues. CDR3 protein: CASGLVLSGGDNEQFF. Here the CDR3 DNA reads TGTGCTAGTGGTTTGGTACTGAGCGGGGGGGACAATGAGCAGTTCTTC.

The J gene is TRBJ2-7, the V gene TRBV28, with 10 bases that match TRBD1. CDR3 length equals 15 residues. Trimming cost V 5 bases and J 6 bases; bases outside gene matches: 10. Germline CDR1 reads MDHEN; CDR2 reads SYDVKM. CDR3 DNA: TGTGCCAGCAGTCCAAGAGACAGGGGGCGGGGCGAGCAGTACTTC. Protein product: CASSPRDRGRGEQYF.

The CDR3 loop reads CASSQVVWGDRGHEQYF. The DNA for the CDR3 is TGTGCCAGCAGCCAAGTAGTATGGGGGGACAGGGGACACGAGCAGTACTTC. The chain carries TRBV4-2 and TRBJ2-7; 10 bases map to TRBD1. The CDR3 extends over 17 amino acids. Trimming took 1 base from V and 5 from J; bases not matched to a gene: 11. Germline CDR1 and CDR2: LGHNA and YNFKEQ.

This clone was observed a few times. The J gene is TRBJ2-7, the V gene TRBV5-1, with D perhaps matching TRBD1 (6 bases). Trimming left V 3 bases short and J 3 bases short, with 13 bases between. CDR3 length: 14 amino acids. The germline gives CDR1 SGHRS, CDR2 YFSETQ. The CDR3 DNA follows: TGCGCCAGCAGCTCAGGGACACTAAACTACGAGCAGTACTTC. Residues: CASSSGTLNYEQYF.

The chain couples TRBV11-2 to TRBJ1-2; D uncertain. CDR3 length equals 12 residues. Germline CDR1 reads SGHAT; CDR2 reads FQNNGV. Trimming took 1 base from V and 4 from J, leaving 4 bases between them. As DNA, the CDR3 is TGTGCCAGCAGCTTAGCTACCTATGGCTACACCTTC. This gives the protein CASSLATYGYTF.

This chain links TRBV5-1 with TRBJ2-7; 9 nucleotides line up with TRBD1. With V trimmed by 2 bases and J by 6 bases, 12 bases remained unmatched. Germline CDR1 is SGHRS and CDR2 is YFSETQ. The CDR3 is 16 residues long. Here the CDR3 DNA reads TGCGCCAGCAGCTTAGATACAGGGGGCGGATTAATCGAGCAGTACTTC. This codes for CASSLDTGGGLIEQYF.

This rearrangement joins TRBV7-6 to TRBJ1-1; 9 bases are shared with TRBD1. V was clipped by 1 base and J by 8 bases; unmatched bases: 2. Germline CDR1 is SGHVS and CDR2 is FNYEAQ. CDR3 size: 13 residues. CDR3: CASSLGGQGEAFF. In DNA, the CDR3 is TGTGCCAGCAGCTTAGGAGGACAGGGGGAAGCTTTCTTT.

This chain uses TRBV11-2 with TRBJ1-2; D may be TRBD1 (5 bases). Between the trimmed V and J ends, which lost 5 bases and 7 bases, there was a span of 8 bases. Germline CDR1 is SGHAT and CDR2 is FQNNGV. CDR3 size: 11 residues. The CDR3 region has the DNA TGTGCCAGCAGCGTAGGGGCTGGCTACACCTTC. It is translated as CASSVGAGYTF.

This clone occurred once. The J gene is TRBJ2-2, the V gene TRBV11-2, with unresolved D. Trimming left V 5 bases short and J 4 bases short, with 5 bases between. Germline lookup yields CDR1 SGHAT and CDR2 FQNNGV. CDR3 length: 12 amino acids. The CDR3: CASSRSTGELFF. CDR3 sequence (DNA): TGTGCCAGCAGCCGCAGCACCGGGGAGCTGTTTTTT. The full variable domain, rest sourced from reference TRBV11-2 and TRBJ2-2, is EAGVAQSPRYKIIEKRQSVAFWCNPISGHATLYWYQQILGQGPKLLIQFQNNGVVDDSQLPKDRFSAERLKGVDSTLKIQPAKLEDSAVYLCASSRSTGELFFGEGSRLTVL.

CDR3: CASSLSTGGTGELFF. The CDR3 DNA follows: TGTGCCAGCAGCTTATCGACAGGGGGCACCGGGGAGCTGTTTTTT. The chain carries TRBV11-3 and TRBJ2-2; 9 positions match TRBD1. Germline-derived CDR1 and CDR2 are SGHNT and YENEEA. The CDR3 totals 15 residues. V was clipped by 2 bases and J by 4 bases; unmatched bases: 2.

The genes are TRBV7-9 and TRBJ1-4, with D uncertain. Germline V gene data show CDR1 as SEHNR and CDR2 as FQNEAQ (reference sequence). The V end lost 1 base, the J end lost 7 bases, and 16 bases lay between the germline ends. This CDR3 has 16 residues. CDR3 DNA: TGTGCCAGCAGCTTAGTGGGCAGCGGCGGTGGTGAAAAACTGTTTTTT. Its translation is CASSLVGSGGGEKLFF. Supplemented by reference TRBV7-9 and TRBJ1-4, the full variable domain reads DTGVSQNPRHKITKRGQNVTFRCDPISEHNRLYWYRQTLGQGPEFLTYFQNEAQLEKSRLLSDRFSAERPKGSFSTLEIQRTEQGDSAMYLCASSLVGSGGGEKLFFGSGTQLSVL.

The chain is built from TRBV28 and TRBJ1-2; D might be TRBD1 (6 bases). Per germline, CDR1 MDHEN and CDR2 SYDVKM. Trimming shortened V by 7 bases and J by 7 bases, and 25 bases separated the two germline ends. This CDR3 has 16 amino acids. CDR3 DNA sequence: TGTGCCAGCATGGCACTATACATTGGGGGCCTCGCTGGCTACACCTTC. It encodes CASMALYIGGLAGYTF.

The gene calls are TRBV7-3 and TRBJ2-5; TRBD2 aligns across 9 bases. This CDR3 has 13 residues. CDR1 and CDR2 (germline): SGHTA, FQGTGA. V was clipped by 8 bases and J by 7 bases; unmatched bases: 8. This CDR3 reads CASSSGGKGTQYF. CDR3 DNA sequence: TGTGCCAGCTCGAGCGGGGGGAAGGGGACCCAGTACTTC.

This clone appeared a single time. The chain links TRBV4-2 to TRBJ1-2, with D perhaps TRBD1 (6 bases). CDR1 and CDR2 from the germline V gene are LGHNA and YNFKEQ. Trimming removed 0 bases at V and 7 bases at J, with 15 bases between. The CDR3 has 15 residues. For the CDR3, the DNA is TGTGCCAGCAGCCAAGAGTCAGGGGCGCCGGGTGGCTACACCTTC. Its protein product is CASSQESGAPGGYTF.

The sample holds one count of this clone. V gene TRBV7-7 combines with J gene TRBJ2-2, with D possibly TRBD1 on 6 matching bases. V shed 4 bases and J shed 7 bases, with 13 bases lying between them. CDR3 length equals 14 residues. Germline CDR1 reads SSHAT; CDR2 reads FNYEAQ (reference sequence). In DNA form, the CDR3 reads TGTGCCAGCAGCTCCCACAGGGTCGGCGGGGAGCTGTTTTTT. As protein: CASSSHRVGGELFF. The full variable domain, its missing parts supplied by reference TRBV7-7 and TRBJ2-2, is GAGVSQSPRYKVTKRGQDVTLRCDPISSHATLYWYQQALGQGPEFLTYFNYEAQPDKSGLPSDRFSAERPEGSISTLTIQRTEQRDSAMYRCASSSHRVGGELFFGEGSRLTVL.

The chain joins TRBV6-1 to TRBJ2-2; weak D call: TRBD1 (6 bases). Per germline, CDR1 MNHNS and CDR2 SASEGT. This CDR3 contains 15 residues. V was pared by 8 bases and J by 1 base, with 14 bases between. The CDR3, as DNA: TGTGCCAGCCTTTTCGGCAGGGGGAACACCGGGGAGCTGTTTTTT. It is translated as CASLFGRGNTGELFF.

The chain recombines TRBV4-1 with TRBJ2-1; D is unresolved. The CDR3 is made up of 13 amino acids. V was pared by 1 base and J by 5 bases, with 6 bases between. The germline CDR1 and CDR2 sequences are MGHRA and YSYEKL. CDR3 sequence reads: CASSQALDNEQFF. For the CDR3, the DNA is TGCGCCAGCAGCCAAGCTCTAGACAATGAGCAGTTCTTC.